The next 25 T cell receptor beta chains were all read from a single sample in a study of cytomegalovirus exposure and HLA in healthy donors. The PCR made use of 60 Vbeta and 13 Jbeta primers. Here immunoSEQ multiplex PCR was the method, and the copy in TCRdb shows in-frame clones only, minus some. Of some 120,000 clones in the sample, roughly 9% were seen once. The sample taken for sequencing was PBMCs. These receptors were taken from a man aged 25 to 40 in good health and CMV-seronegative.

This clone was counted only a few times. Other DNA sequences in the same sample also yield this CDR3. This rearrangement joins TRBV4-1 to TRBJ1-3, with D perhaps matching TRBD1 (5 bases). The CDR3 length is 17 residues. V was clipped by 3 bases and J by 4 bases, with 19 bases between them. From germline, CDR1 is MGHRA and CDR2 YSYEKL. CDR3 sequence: CASSQSTGTSSGNTIYF. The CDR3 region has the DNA TGCGCCAGCAGCCAGTCTACAGGAACATCAAGCGGAAACACCATATATTTT.

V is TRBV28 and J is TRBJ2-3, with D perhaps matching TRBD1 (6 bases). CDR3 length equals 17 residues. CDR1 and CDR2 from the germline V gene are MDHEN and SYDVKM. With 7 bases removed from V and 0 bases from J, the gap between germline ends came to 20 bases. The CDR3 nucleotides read TGTGCCAGCACCCCAGTCGGCAGGGGACCTAGCACAGATACGCAGTATTTT. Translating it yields CASTPVGRGPSTDTQYF.

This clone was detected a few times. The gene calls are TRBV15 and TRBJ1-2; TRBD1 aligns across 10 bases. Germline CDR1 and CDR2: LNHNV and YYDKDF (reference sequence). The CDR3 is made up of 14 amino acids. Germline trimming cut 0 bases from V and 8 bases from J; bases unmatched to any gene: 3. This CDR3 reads CATSRDRTGGGYTF. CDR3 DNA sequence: TGTGCCACCAGCAGAGATAGGACAGGGGGAGGCTACACCTTC.

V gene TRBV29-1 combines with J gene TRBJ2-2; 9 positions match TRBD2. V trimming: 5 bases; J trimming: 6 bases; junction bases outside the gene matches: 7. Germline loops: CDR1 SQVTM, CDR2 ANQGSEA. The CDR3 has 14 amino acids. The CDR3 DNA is TGCAGCGTTTCCGGGCTAGCGGGGTCCGGGGAGCTGTTTTTT. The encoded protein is CSVSGLAGSGELFF.

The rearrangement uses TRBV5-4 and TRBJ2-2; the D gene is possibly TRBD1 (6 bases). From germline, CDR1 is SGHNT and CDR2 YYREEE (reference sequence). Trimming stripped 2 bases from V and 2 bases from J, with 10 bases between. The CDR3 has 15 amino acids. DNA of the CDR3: TGTGCCAGCAGCTTCGGACAGATCAACACCGGGGAGCTGTTTTTT. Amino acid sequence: CASSFGQINTGELFF.

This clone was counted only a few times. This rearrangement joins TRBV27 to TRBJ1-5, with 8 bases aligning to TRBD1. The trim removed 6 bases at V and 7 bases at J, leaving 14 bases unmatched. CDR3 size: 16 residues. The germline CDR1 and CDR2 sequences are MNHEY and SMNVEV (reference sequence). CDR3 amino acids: CASSHAGQERDQPQHF. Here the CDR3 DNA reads TGTGCCAGCAGCCACGCGGGACAGGAAAGAGACCAGCCCCAGCATTTT.

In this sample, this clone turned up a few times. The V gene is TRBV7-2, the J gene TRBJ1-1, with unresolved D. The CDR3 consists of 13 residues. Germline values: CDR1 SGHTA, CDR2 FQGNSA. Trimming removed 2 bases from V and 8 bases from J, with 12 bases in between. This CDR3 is CASSLMGPQEAFF. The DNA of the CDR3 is TGTGCCAGCAGCTTAATGGGCCCTCAAGAAGCTTTCTTT.

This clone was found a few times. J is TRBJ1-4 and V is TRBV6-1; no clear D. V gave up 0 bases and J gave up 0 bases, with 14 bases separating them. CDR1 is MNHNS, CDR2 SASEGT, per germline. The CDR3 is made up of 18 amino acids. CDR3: CASSEAQNILATNEKLFF. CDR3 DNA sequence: TGTGCCAGCAGTGAAGCGCAGAATATCCTTGCAACTAATGAAAAACTGTTTTTT.

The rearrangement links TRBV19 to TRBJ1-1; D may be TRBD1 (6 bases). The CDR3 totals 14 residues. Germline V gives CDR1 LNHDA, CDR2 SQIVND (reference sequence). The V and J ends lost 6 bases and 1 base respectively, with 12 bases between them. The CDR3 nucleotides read TGTGCCAGTAGGATGACAGGAAGGAACACTGAAGCTTTCTTT. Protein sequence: CASRMTGRNTEAFF.

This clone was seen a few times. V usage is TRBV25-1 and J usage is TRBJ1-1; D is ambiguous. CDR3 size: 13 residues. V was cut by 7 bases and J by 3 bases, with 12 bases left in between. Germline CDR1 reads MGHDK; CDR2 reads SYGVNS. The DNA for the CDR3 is TGTGCCAGCATCCGAACGGTGGACACTGAAGCTTTCTTT. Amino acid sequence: CASIRTVDTEAFF.

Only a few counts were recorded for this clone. In DNA, the CDR3 is TGCGCCAGCAGCCAGGCTAGCGGGGGTGGGGCCAACGTCCTGACTTTC. Its translation is CASSQASGGGANVLTF. The V and J genes are TRBV4-3 and TRBJ2-6, with TRBD2 matching over 10 bases. Trimming cost V 3 bases and J 3 bases; bases outside gene matches: 2. The CDR3 is 16 amino acids. Germline CDR1 reads LGHNA; CDR2 reads YSLEER.

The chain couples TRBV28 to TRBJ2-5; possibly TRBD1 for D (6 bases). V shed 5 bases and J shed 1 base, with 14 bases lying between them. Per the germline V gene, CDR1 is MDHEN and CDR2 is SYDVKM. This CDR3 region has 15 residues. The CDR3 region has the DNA TGTGCCAGCAGTCGGACAGTACCCTCCCAAGAGACCCAGTACTTC. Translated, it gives CASSRTVPSQETQYF.

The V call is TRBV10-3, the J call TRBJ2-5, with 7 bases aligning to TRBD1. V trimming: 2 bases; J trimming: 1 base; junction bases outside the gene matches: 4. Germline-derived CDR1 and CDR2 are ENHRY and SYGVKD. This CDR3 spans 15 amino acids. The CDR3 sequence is CAISEPGGPQETQYF. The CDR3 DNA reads TGTGCCATCAGTGAGCCAGGGGGTCCCCAAGAGACCCAGTACTTC.

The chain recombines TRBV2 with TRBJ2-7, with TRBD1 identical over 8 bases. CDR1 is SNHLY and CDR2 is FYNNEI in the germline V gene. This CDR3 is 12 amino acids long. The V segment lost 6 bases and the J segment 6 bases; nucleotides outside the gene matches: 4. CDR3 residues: CASSADRGEQYF. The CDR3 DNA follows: TGTGCCAGCAGCGCTGACAGGGGCGAGCAGTACTTC.

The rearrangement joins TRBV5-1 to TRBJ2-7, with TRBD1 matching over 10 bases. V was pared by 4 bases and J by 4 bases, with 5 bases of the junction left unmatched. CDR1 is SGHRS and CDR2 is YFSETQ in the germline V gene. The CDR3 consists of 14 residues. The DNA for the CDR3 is TGCGCCAGCAGCAAGACAGGGGGCTCGTACGAGCAGTACTTC. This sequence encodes CASSKTGGSYEQYF.

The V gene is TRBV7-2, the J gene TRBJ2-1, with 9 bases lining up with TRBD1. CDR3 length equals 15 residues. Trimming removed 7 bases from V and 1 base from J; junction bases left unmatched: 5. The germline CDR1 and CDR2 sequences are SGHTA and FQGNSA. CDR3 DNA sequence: TGTGCCAGCACCCGCGACAGGGGGTCCTACAATGAGCAGTTCTTC. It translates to CASTRDRGSYNEQFF. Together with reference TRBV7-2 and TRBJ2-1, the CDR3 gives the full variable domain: GAGVSQSPSNKVTEKGKDVELRCDPISGHTALYWYRQSLGQGLEFLIYFQGNSAPDKSGLPSDRFSAERTGGSVSTLTIQRTQQEDSAVYLCASTRDRGSYNEQFFGPGTRLTVL.

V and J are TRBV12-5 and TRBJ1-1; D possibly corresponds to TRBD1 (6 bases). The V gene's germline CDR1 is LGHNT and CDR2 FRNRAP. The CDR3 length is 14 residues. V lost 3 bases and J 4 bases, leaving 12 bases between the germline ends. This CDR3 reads CASGFTLGGTEAFF. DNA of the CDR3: TGTGCTAGTGGTTTTACTTTAGGGGGCACTGAAGCTTTCTTT.

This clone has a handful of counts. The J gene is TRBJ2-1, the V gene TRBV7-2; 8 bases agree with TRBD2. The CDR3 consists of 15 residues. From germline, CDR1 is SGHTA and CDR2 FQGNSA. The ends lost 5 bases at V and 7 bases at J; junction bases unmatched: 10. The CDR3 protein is CASSPNSGSLNEQFF. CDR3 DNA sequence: TGTGCCAGCAGCCCGAACAGCGGGAGCTTAAATGAGCAGTTCTTC.

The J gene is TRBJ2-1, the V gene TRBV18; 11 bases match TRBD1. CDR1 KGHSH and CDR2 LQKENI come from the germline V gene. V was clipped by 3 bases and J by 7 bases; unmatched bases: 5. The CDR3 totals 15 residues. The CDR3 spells CASSPWTGGRNEQFF. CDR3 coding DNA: TGTGCCAGCTCACCCTGGACAGGGGGCAGGAATGAGCAGTTCTTC. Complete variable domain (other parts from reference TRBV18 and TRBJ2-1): NAGVMQNPRHLVRRRGQEARLRCSPMKGHSHVYWYRQLPEEGLKFMVYLQKENIIDESGMPKERFSAEFPKEGPSILRIQQVVRGDSAAYFCASSPWTGGRNEQFFGPGTRLTVL.

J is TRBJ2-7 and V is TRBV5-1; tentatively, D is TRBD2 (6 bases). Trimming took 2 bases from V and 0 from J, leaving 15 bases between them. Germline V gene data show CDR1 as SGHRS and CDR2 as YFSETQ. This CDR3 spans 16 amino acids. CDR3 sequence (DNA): TGCGCCAGCAGCTTTTTTAACGGAGGGAGCTCCTACGAGCAGTACTTC. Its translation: CASSFFNGGSSYEQYF.

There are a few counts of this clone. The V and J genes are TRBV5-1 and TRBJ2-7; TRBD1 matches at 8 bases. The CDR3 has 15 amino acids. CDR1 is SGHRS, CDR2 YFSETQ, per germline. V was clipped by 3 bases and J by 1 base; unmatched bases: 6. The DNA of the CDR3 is TGCGCCAGCAGCTGGCTCTGGACAGGGTCCTACGAGCAGTACTTC. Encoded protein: CASSWLWTGSYEQYF.

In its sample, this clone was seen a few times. This CDR3 is CASTGIGNNSPLHF. In DNA form, the CDR3 reads TGTGCCAGCACCGGGATAGGAAATAATTCACCCCTCCACTTT. The chain is built from TRBV27 and TRBJ1-6; D is uncertain. Germline loops: CDR1 MNHEY, CDR2 SMNVEV (reference sequence). This CDR3 comprises 14 residues. V was clipped by 7 bases and J by 5 bases, with 12 bases between them.

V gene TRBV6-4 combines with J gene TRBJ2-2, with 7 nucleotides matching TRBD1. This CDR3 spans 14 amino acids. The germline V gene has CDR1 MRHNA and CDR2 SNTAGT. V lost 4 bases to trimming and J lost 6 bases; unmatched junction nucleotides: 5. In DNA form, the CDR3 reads TGTGCCAGCAGTGGAACAGGGGACGCCGGGGAGCTGTTTTTT. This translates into CASSGTGDAGELFF.

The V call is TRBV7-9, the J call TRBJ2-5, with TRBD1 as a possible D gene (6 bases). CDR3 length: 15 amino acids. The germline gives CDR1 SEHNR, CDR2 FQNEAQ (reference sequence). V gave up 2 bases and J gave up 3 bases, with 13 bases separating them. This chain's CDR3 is CASSLQPGQKETQYF. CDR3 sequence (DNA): TGTGCCAGCAGCTTACAACCGGGACAAAAAGAGACCCAGTACTTC. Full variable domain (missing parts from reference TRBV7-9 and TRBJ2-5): DTGVSQNPRHKITKRGQNVTFRCDPISEHNRLYWYRQTLGQGPEFLTYFQNEAQLEKSRLLSDRFSAERPKGSFSTLEIQRTEQGDSAMYLCASSLQPGQKETQYFGPGTRLLVL.

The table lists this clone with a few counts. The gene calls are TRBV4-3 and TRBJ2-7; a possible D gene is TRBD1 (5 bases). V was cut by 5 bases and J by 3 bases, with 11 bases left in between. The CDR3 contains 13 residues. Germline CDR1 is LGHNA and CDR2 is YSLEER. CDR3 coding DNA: TGCGCCAGCAGCAAGGACACTTACTACGAGCAGTACTTC. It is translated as CASSKDTYYEQYF.